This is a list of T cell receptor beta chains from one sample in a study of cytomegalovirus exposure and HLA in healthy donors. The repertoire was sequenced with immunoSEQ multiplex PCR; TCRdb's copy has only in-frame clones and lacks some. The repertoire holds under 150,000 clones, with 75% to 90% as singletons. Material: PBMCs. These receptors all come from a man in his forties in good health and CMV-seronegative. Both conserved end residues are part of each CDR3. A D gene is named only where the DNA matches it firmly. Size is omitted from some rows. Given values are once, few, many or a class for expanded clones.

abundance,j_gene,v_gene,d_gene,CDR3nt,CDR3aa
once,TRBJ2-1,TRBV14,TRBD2,TGTGCCAGCAGCCCATGGGGACTAGCGGGAAACAATGAGCAGTTCTTC,CASSPWGLAGNNEQFF
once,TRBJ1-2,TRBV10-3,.,TGTGCCATCAGGGCGGGGAGTGGGAACTATGGCTACACCTTC,CAIRAGSGNYGYTF
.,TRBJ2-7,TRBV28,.,TGTGCCGGCAGTCCCGGCCAGGGGTACGAGCAGTACTTC,CAGSPGQGYEQYF
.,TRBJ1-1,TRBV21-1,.,TGTGCCAGCAGCCCAAGTTTCGGAGGGCTGGCTGAAGCTTTCTTT,CASSPSFGGLAEAFF
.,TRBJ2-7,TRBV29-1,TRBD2,TGCAGCGTTGAAAGCGGGGGGACCTCCTACGAGCAGTACTTC,CSVESGGTSYEQYF
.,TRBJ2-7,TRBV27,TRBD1,TGTGCCAGCAGTCGTGACCCGGACAGGGCCTACGAGCAGTACTTC,CASSRDPDRAYEQYF
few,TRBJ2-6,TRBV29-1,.,TGCAGCGTTGGGGCGAACGGGGCCAACGTCCTGACTTTC,CSVGANGANVLTF
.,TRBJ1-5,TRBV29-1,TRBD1,TGCAGCGTTATACAGGGGAATAGCAATCAGCCCCAGCATTTT,CSVIQGNSNQPQHF
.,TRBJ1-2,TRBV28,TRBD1,TGTGCCAGTGAAAGCCCCGCGACAGGGTACAACTATGGCTACACCTTC,CASESPATGYNYGYTF
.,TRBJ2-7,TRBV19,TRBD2,TGTGCCAGTAGTATCAGCGGGGGCTACTACGAGCAGTACTTC,CASSISGGYYEQYF
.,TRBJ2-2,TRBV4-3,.,TGCGCCAGCAGCCCGGAAGGGGCCACCGGACGTAACACCGGGGAGCTGTTTTTT,CASSPEGATGRNTGELFF
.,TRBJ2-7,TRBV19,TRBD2,TGTGCCAGTAGTATCATGTTTGTGGAGCGGGAGTTCTACGAGCAGTACTTC,CASSIMFVEREFYEQYF
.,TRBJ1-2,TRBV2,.,TGTGCCAACCCACCTATTCCGGGACAAAGCTATGGCTACACCTTC,CANPPIPGQSYGYTF
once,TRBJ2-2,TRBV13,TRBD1,TGTGCCAGCAGCTTAGGCGGACAGGGGCGGTTGACCGGGGAGCTGTTTTTT,CASSLGGQGRLTGELFF
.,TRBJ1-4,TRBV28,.,TGTGCCAGCAGTTGGGAGATGAGGTTTGAAAAACTGTTTTTT,CASSWEMRFEKLFF
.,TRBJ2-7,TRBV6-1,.,TGTGCCAGCAGTGAGGGACCGGGACAAACGTACGAGCAGTACTTC,CASSEGPGQTYEQYF
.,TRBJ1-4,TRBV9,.,TGTGCCAGCAGCTCTTGGCCCGCAACTAATGAAAAACTGTTTTTT,CASSSWPATNEKLFF
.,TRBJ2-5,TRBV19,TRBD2,TGTGCCAGTAGTATAGGTGCTAGCGGGGGAGTGGCAGAGACCCAGTACTTC,CASSIGASGGVAETQYF
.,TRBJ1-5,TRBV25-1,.,TGTGCCAGCAGTGAATATTCCAGGGGAGTAATTCAGCCCCAGCATTTT,CASSEYSRGVIQPQHF
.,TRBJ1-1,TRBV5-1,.,TGCGCCAGCAGCGCCGGACAGAGAGGCACTGAAGCTTTCTTT,CASSAGQRGTEAFF
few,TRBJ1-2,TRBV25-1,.,TGTGCCAGCAGTGAATTGGTGACAGATATGTCTGGCTACACCTTC,CASSELVTDMSGYTF
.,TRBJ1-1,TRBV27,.,TGTGCCAGCAGTTTACAGGGTCAGAACACTGAAGCTTTCTTT,CASSLQGQNTEAFF
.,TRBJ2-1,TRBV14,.,TGTGCCAGCAGCGATCGCGGGGTCTACAATGAGCAGTTCTTC,CASSDRGVYNEQFF
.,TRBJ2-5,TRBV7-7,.,TGTGCTAGCAGCTTAGTTCCGGACAGCTTGGAGACCCAGTACTTC,CASSLVPDSLETQYF
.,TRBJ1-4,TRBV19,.,TGTGCCAGTCTCCCTCGCGGGCGGGGCAATGAAAAACTGTTTTTT,CASLPRGRGNEKLFF
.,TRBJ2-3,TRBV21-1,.,TGTGCCAGCAGCAAACCCCGGACAGAAAAGTCAAGCACAGATACGCAGTATTTT,CASSKPRTEKSSTDTQYF
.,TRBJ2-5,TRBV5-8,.,TGTGCCAGCAGCGGCAGTTGGGAGACCCAGTACTTC,CASSGSWETQYF
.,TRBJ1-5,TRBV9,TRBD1,TGTGCCACCGGGACAGGGAATCAGCCCCAGCATTTT,CATGTGNQPQHF
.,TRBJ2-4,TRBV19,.,TGTGCCAGTAGCAGGGGCGATTTAGCCAAAAACATTCAGTACTTC,CASSRGDLAKNIQYF
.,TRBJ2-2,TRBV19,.,TGTGCCAGTAGTATAGGACTAGGACTGCAGAACACCGGGGAGCTGTTTTTT,CASSIGLGLQNTGELFF
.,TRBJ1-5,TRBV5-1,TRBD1,TGCGCCAGCAGCTCCAGCCCGACAGGGGAAGGGAATCAGCCCCAGCATTTT,CASSSSPTGEGNQPQHF
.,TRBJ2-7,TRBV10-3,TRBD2,TGTGCCATCAGTGGCGGGGGGCGCGGCACCTACGAGCAGTACTTC,CAISGGGRGTYEQYF
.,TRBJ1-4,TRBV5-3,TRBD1,TGTGCCAGAAGCTTGGCAAGGGGGCCAGCCGTTGGAGAAAAACTGTTTTTT,CARSLARGPAVGEKLFF
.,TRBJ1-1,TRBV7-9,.,TGTGCCAGCAGCCACCGTGGAGGGGAGGTCACTGAAGCTTTCTTT,CASSHRGGEVTEAFF
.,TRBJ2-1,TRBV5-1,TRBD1,TGCGCCAGCAGTCAGGACAGGTTTCTTGAGCAGTTCTTC,CASSQDRFLEQFF
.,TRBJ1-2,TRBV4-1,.,TGCGCCAGCAGCCCTGGGAGGGCCGCTAACTATGGCTACACCTTC,CASSPGRAANYGYTF
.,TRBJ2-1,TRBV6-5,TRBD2,TGTGCCAGCACCGCATCTCTAGCGGGGGGGAAGGAGCAGTTCTTC,CASTASLAGGKEQFF
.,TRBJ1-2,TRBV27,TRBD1,TGTGCCAGCAGTTTAACCCAGGGGGCTGGCTACACCTTC,CASSLTQGAGYTF
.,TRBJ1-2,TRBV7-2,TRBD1,TGTGCCAGCAGCTTAACGGCCCCGGGACAGGGGGCACGAGGCTACACCTTC,CASSLTAPGQGARGYTF
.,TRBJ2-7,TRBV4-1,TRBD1,TGCGCCAGCAGCCGCACCGGGACAGGGCTCTCCTACGAGCAGTACTTC,CASSRTGTGLSYEQYF
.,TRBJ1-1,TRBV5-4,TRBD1,TGTGCCAGCAGCCGGGACAGCCATACCTTAAACACTGAAGCTTTCTTT,CASSRDSHTLNTEAFF
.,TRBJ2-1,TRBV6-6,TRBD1,TGTGCCAGCAGTCGCGGACAGGGGGCGGACTACAATGAGCAGTTCTTC,CASSRGQGADYNEQFF
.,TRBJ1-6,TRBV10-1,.,TGCGCCAGCAATATTACAGGACCAAAATCACCCCTCCACTTT,CASNITGPKSPLHF
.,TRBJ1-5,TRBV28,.,TGTGCCAGCAGTGCACAGGGCAGGGGTCAGCCCCAGCATTTT,CASSAQGRGQPQHF
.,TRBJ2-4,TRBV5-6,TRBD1,TGTGCCAGCAGCTCTTTGGACGAAGGACAGGGAAGGCTCCACTTC,CASSSLDEGQGRLHF
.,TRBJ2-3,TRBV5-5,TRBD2,TGTGCCAGCAGTACCGGGACTAGTGACACAGATACGCAGTATTTT,CASSTGTSDTDTQYF
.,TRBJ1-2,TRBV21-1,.,TGTGCCAGCGGCGACAGGGGGCGTGACTATGGCTACACCTTC,CASGDRGRDYGYTF
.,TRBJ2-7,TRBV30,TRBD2,TGTGCCTGGAGCCAACGGGGGGAGGGGGAGCAGTACTTC,CAWSQRGEGEQYF